A selection of T cell receptor beta chains follows, all from one sample in a study of blood T cell repertoires in COVID-19. The data were produced by immunoSEQ multiplex PCR, yet TCRdb's version contains in-frame clones alone and is incomplete. The table lists 110,000 or so clones, 85% of them singletons. The sequenced sample was peripheral blood. The receptors shown here come from a human donor in a cohort sampled during active COVID-19. Both conserved end residues are part of each CDR3. A D gene is named only where the DNA matches it firmly. Not all rows give a size; the values are once, few, many and, for expanded clones, a class.

CDR3aa	CDR3nt	v_gene	d_gene	abundance	j_gene
CASILVQGLTEAFF	TGTGCCAGCATCTTAGTACAGGGGCTAACTGAAGCTTTCTTT	TRBV6-6	TRBD1	NA	TRBJ1-1
CASSPDTNTIYF	TGTGCCAGCAGTCCAGATACAAACACCATATATTTT	TRBV12-3/TRBV12-4	NA	NA	TRBJ1-3
CASRFSGGTKNIQYF	TGTGCCAGCAGATTTAGCGGGGGTACCAAAAACATTCAGTACTTC	TRBV3-1/TRBV3-2	TRBD2	NA	TRBJ2-4
CASSTRQGTYEQYF	TGTGCCAGCAGTACGAGACAGGGAACCTACGAGCAGTACTTC	TRBV6-5	TRBD1	NA	TRBJ2-7
CASSSLDWRDGNEKLFF	TGTGCCAGCTCATCGCTCGACTGGAGGGATGGAAATGAAAAACTGTTTTTT	TRBV18	NA	NA	TRBJ1-4
CASSAGRGNQPQHF	TGTGCCAGCAGCGCCGGGAGGGGGAATCAGCCCCAGCATTTT	TRBV5-6	NA	NA	TRBJ1-5
CASSYRRGGYNEQFF	TGTGCCAGCAGTTACAGGCGGGGGGGTTACAATGAGCAGTTCTTC	TRBV6-2/TRBV6-3	TRBD2	NA	TRBJ2-1
CASSLWGGQGGYGYTF	TGTGCCAGCAGTTTATGGGGTGGGCAGGGGGGATATGGCTACACCTTC	TRBV28	TRBD1	once	TRBJ1-2
CASSSGGAPSYNEQFF	TGTGCCAGCAGCAGTGGGGGGGCCCCCTCCTACAATGAGCAGTTCTTC	TRBV5-4	NA	NA	TRBJ2-1
CASSLFTTGTGEKLFF	TGTGCCAGCAGTTTATTCACTACAGGGACGGGGGAAAAACTGTTTTTT	TRBV28	NA	NA	TRBJ1-4
CASSFRAGGRDEQFF	TGTGCCAGCAGTTTTCGAGCGGGGGGGCGGGATGAGCAGTTCTTC	TRBV28	TRBD2	NA	TRBJ2-1
CASSLDRGAYNEQFF	TGTGCCAGCAGCTTGGACAGGGGCGCCTACAATGAGCAGTTCTTC	TRBV5-4	TRBD1	NA	TRBJ2-1
CASSLAGGLNTGELFF	TGTGCCAGCAGCTTGGCCGGGGGGTTGAACACCGGGGAGCTGTTTTTT	TRBV5-4	TRBD2	few	TRBJ2-2
CASSLDGTGGFNSPLHF	TGCGCCAGCAGCTTGGATGGGACAGGGGGTTTTAATTCACCCCTCCACTTT	TRBV5-1	TRBD1	NA	TRBJ1-6
CASGQSGGREQYF	TGTGCCAGCGGCCAATCCGGGGGACGCGAGCAGTACTTC	TRBV14	NA	NA	TRBJ2-7
CAWTARGQGALFF	TGTGCCTGGACCGCCAGGGGCCAAGGTGCACTGTTTTTT	TRBV30	NA	NA	TRBJ1-4
CASTQNRGLTDTQYF	TGTGCCAGTACCCAGAACAGGGGGCTCACAGATACGCAGTATTTT	TRBV19	TRBD1	NA	TRBJ2-3
CASSWGQLANYGYTF	TGTGCCAGCAGCTGGGGACAGCTAGCTAACTATGGCTACACCTTC	TRBV7-9	TRBD1	NA	TRBJ1-2
CASSLVLGRGQNTGELFF	TGTGCCAGCAGCTTAGTCTTGGGCAGGGGGCAGAACACCGGGGAGCTGTTTTTT	TRBV7-6	TRBD1	NA	TRBJ2-2
CASSHGGRDRNFYGYTF	TGCGCCAGCAGCCACGGAGGCCGGGACAGGAACTTCTATGGCTACACCTTC	TRBV4-1	TRBD1	NA	TRBJ1-2
CASSNSGGVYEQFF	TGTGCCAGCAGTAACAGCGGGGGGGTTTATGAGCAGTTCTTC	TRBV6-2/TRBV6-3	TRBD2	NA	TRBJ2-1
CASTLSGQTTDTQYF	TGTGCCAGCACCCTCTCGGGACAGACAACAGATACGCAGTATTTT	TRBV9	TRBD1	NA	TRBJ2-3
CASSLPGVRYNEQFF	TGTGCCAGCAGTTTACCGGGGGTGCGCTACAATGAGCAGTTCTTC	TRBV28	NA	NA	TRBJ2-1
CASSRDRQAYEQYF	TGTGCCAGCAGCCGCGACCGGCAGGCCTACGAGCAGTACTTC	TRBV6-5	NA	once	TRBJ2-7
CSVVGTGREQYF	TGCAGCGTTGTGGGGACAGGGCGCGAGCAGTACTTC	TRBV29-1	TRBD1	NA	TRBJ2-7
CASQDSFSSEQYF	TGTGCCAGCCAAGACAGTTTCTCGTCCGAGCAGTACTTC	TRBV28	NA	NA	TRBJ2-7
CASSLDRVGEQFF	TGTGCCAGCTCCCTTGACAGGGTTGGTGAGCAGTTCTTC	TRBV18	TRBD1	NA	TRBJ2-1
CASSTRPRRNTEAFF	TGTGCCAGTAGTACACGCCCCCGCAGGAACACTGAAGCTTTCTTT	TRBV19	NA	NA	TRBJ1-1
CASTPDRGHTEAFF	TGTGCCAGCACCCCGGACAGGGGGCACACTGAAGCTTTCTTT	TRBV27	TRBD1	NA	TRBJ1-1
CASNERGPYYEQYF	TGTGCCAGTAATGAGCGGGGGCCTTACTACGAGCAGTACTTC	TRBV19	TRBD2	NA	TRBJ2-7
CASSQEVAEAGELFF	TGTGCCAGCAGCCAAGAAGTAGCGGAGGCCGGGGAGCTGTTTTTT	TRBV4-2	NA	NA	TRBJ2-2
CASSLRTGRNTEAFF	TGTGCCAGCTCTCTCAGGACAGGGCGAAACACTGAAGCTTTCTTT	TRBV18	TRBD1	once	TRBJ1-1
CASSDTGGVTDTQYF	TGTGCCAGCAGTGACACAGGGGGCGTCACAGATACGCAGTATTTT	TRBV6-4	TRBD1	NA	TRBJ2-3
CASLAGGIADTQYF	TGTGCCAGCCTAGCGGGGGGGATCGCAGATACGCAGTATTTT	TRBV6-6	TRBD2	NA	TRBJ2-3
CASSTRTGYGYTF	TGTGCCAGTAGCACTCGGACAGGTTATGGCTACACCTTC	TRBV19	TRBD1	NA	TRBJ1-2
CASSLGQGAFTDTQYF	TGTGCCAGCAGCCTCGGACAGGGTGCTTTCACAGATACGCAGTATTTT	TRBV7-2	TRBD1	NA	TRBJ2-3
CASSLEYRGTDTQYF	TGTGCCAGCAGCTTGGAATACCGGGGCACAGATACGCAGTATTTT	TRBV5-4	NA	NA	TRBJ2-3
CASSQRTGEGTDTQYF	TGTGCCAGCAGCCAGAGGACAGGGGAAGGGACAGATACGCAGTATTTT	TRBV4-2	TRBD1	NA	TRBJ2-3
CASSQDGTGNSGANVLTF	TGTGCCAGCAGCCAAGATGGGACAGGGAACTCTGGGGCCAACGTCCTGACTTTC	TRBV4-2	TRBD1	NA	TRBJ2-6
CASSPLGQDYNSPLHF	TGTGCCAGCAGCCCCCTGGGCCAGGACTATAATTCACCCCTCCACTTT	TRBV7-8	NA	NA	TRBJ1-6
CASTLKGGDSPLHF	TGTGCCAGCACCCTCAAAGGGGGAGATTCACCCCTCCACTTT	TRBV3-1/TRBV3-2	NA	NA	TRBJ1-6
CASSRVTGGTEAFF	TGTGCCAGCAGCCGTGTTACGGGGGGGACTGAAGCTTTCTTT	TRBV5-4	NA	NA	TRBJ1-1
CASSYGGNTEAFF	TGTGCCAGCAGTTACGGGGGGAACACTGAAGCTTTCTTT	TRBV28	NA	NA	TRBJ1-1
CASSTLMNTEAFF	TGTGCCAGTAGTACTCTAATGAACACTGAAGCTTTCTTT	TRBV19	NA	NA	TRBJ1-1
CASSIGQGAWAFF	TGTGCCAGCAGCATAGGACAGGGAGCGTGGGCTTTCTTT	TRBV7-9	TRBD1	few	TRBJ1-1
CASSSEAGGPVNEQFF	TGCGCCAGCAGCTCCGAAGCGGGGGGGCCGGTGAATGAGCAGTTCTTC	TRBV5-1	TRBD2	NA	TRBJ2-1
CASSLRQALYNEQFF	TGTGCCAGCAGCTTAAGACAGGCCCTTTACAATGAGCAGTTCTTC	TRBV5-4	NA	NA	TRBJ2-1
CASRKDRNSYNEQFF	TGCGCCAGCAGGAAAGACAGGAATTCCTACAATGAGCAGTTCTTC	TRBV4-1	NA	NA	TRBJ2-1
CASSLRLAVYNEQFF	TGTGCCAGCAGCTTAAGGCTAGCGGTCTACAATGAGCAGTTCTTC	TRBV11-1	TRBD2	NA	TRBJ2-1
CASSPLQGANTGELFF	TGTGCCAGCAGTCCCCTGCAAGGGGCGAACACCGGGGAGCTGTTTTTT	TRBV27	NA	NA	TRBJ2-2
CASSRGEKLFF	TGTGCCAGCAGTAGAGGTGAAAAACTGTTTTTT	TRBV6-5	NA	NA	TRBJ1-4
CASSPTTGATYEQYF	TGCGCCAGCAGCCCAACGACAGGGGCAACCTACGAGCAGTACTTC	TRBV5-1	TRBD1	NA	TRBJ2-7
CASRKTGGVYGYTF	TGTGCCAGCAGAAAGACAGGGGGTGTCTATGGCTACACCTTC	TRBV28	TRBD1	NA	TRBJ1-2
CASSQSGGGTEAFF	TGTGCCAGCAGCCAAAGTGGGGGCGGCACTGAAGCTTTCTTT	TRBV7-2	NA	NA	TRBJ1-1
CASSIGTVNRNSPLHF	TGTGCCAGCAGTATCGGGACAGTCAATCGGAATTCACCCCTCCACTTT	TRBV27	TRBD1	NA	TRBJ1-6
CASSTDSYGYTF	TGTGCCAGCAGTACCGACAGCTATGGCTACACCTTC	TRBV6-2/TRBV6-3	NA	NA	TRBJ1-2
CASSGVTDTQYF	TGTGCCAGCAGCGGAGTTACAGATACGCAGTATTTT	TRBV9	NA	NA	TRBJ2-3